These T cell receptor beta chains were read from a single sample in a study of persistence of HIV-infected CD4 T cells. Sequencing was performed with immunoSEQ multiplex PCR; in TCRdb, only in-frame clones are kept and a portion is missing. The profile shows around 35,000 clones, 82% of them singletons. These TCRs are of unknown antigen specificity. The sample consisted of cultured CD4+ T cells from PBMCs, taken from a patient who received antiretroviral therapy. The receptors shown here come from an adult with HIV. The donor label of this sample is uncertain. The CDR3 runs from the conserved cysteine through the conserved F or W. The order of the fields is J gene, V gene, CDR3 protein.

J: TRBJ1-1; V: TRBV9; CDR3: CASSVELGNTEAFF
J: TRBJ2-3; V: TRBV7-9; CDR3: CASTTSPQGTDTQYF
J: TRBJ2-1; V: TRBV24-1; CDR3: CATSDYRGYNEQFF
J: TRBJ2-4; V: TRBV19; CDR3: CASSPQVTVKNIQYF
J: TRBJ1-2; V: TRBV19; CDR3: CASRITGPGGYTF
J: TRBJ2-7; V: TRBV29-1; CDR3: CSVVTSYEQYF
J: TRBJ2-3; V: TRBV9; CDR3: CASSIRGTRDTDTQYF
J: TRBJ1-4; V: TRBV10-3; CDR3: CAISGGEEKLFF
J: TRBJ1-1; V: TRBV9; CDR3: CASSVKGGTEAFF
J: TRBJ2-1; V: TRBV4-1; CDR3: CASSQGQYNEQFF
J: TRBJ1-1; V: TRBV5-1; CDR3: CASSLAQGGATEAFF
J: TRBJ2-3; V: TRBV9; CDR3: CASSVASTDTQYF
J: TRBJ2-1; V: TRBV5-4; CDR3: CASSFRQGDEQFF
J: TRBJ1-1; V: TRBV24-1; CDR3: CATRRTKGGEAFF
J: TRBJ1-6; V: TRBV5-1; CDR3: CASSLVQGGNSPLHF
J: TRBJ1-1; V: TRBV6-5; CDR3: CASILDRVDTEAFF
J: TRBJ2-2; V: TRBV24-1; CDR3: CATRQNTGELFF
J: TRBJ1-1; V: TRBV29-1; CDR3: CSVRPGQRSTEAFF
J: TRBJ1-6; V: TRBV7-8; CDR3: CASSRGGISPLHF
J: TRBJ1-2; V: TRBV7-9; CDR3: CASSLGGLGGGYTF
J: TRBJ2-5; V: TRBV30; CDR3: CAWSVLGLETQYF
J: TRBJ1-2; V: TRBV7-2; CDR3: CASSPGQGAIYGYTF